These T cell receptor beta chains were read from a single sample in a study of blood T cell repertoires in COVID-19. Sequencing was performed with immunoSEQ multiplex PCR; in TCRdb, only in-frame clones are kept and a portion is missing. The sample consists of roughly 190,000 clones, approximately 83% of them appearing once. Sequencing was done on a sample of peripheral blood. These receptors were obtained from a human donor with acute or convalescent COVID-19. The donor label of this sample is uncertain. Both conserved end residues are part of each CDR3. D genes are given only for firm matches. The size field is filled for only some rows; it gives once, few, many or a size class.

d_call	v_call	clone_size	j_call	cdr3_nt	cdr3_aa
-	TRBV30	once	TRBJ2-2	TGTGCCTGGAGAAGGGTCACTGGGGCGCTGTTTTTT	CAWRRVTGALFF
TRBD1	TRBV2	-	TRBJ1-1	TGTGCCAGCAGACCCAGACAGGGGGCGCGTTACACTGAAGCTTTCTTT	CASRPRQGARYTEAFF
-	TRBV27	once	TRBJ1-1	TGTGCCAGCAGTAGAAAGACAGAGACTGAAGCTTTCTTT	CASSRKTETEAFF
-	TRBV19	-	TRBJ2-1	TGTGCCAGTAGTATCTTCGGAAGCGGGCGTGAGCAGTTCTTC	CASSIFGSGREQFF
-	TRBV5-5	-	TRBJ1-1	TGTGCCAGCAGCCCCGAGCGTGTGGCGGTAAAGAACACTGAAGCTTTCTTT	CASSPERVAVKNTEAFF
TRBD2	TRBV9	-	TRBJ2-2	TGTGCCAGCAGCGTAGCAAGCGGGAGAGTTACCGGGGAGCTGTTTTTT	CASSVASGRVTGELFF
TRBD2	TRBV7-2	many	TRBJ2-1	TGTGCCAGCAGCTTGGGACTAGCCTTCGATGAGCAGTTCTTC	CASSLGLAFDEQFF
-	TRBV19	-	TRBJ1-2	TGTGCCAGTAGTTCCCTCACACCGTTTTACTATGGCTACACCTTC	CASSSLTPFYYGYTF
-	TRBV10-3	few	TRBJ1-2	TGTGCCACCCAAGCGTACGGGAACGCTCAGGAGGGCTACACCTTC	CATQAYGNAQEGYTF
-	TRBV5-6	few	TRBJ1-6	TGTGCCAGCAGCTTTGAGGGATCGGTTAATTCACCCCTCCACTTT	CASSFEGSVNSPLHF
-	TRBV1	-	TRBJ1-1	TGCACCAGCAGCTCGACAGGGAGCAGGACTGAAGCTTTCTTT	CTSSSTGSRTEAFF
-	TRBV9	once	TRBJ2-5	TGTGCCAGCAGCGTAGGGGGCACAGAGACCCAGTACTTC	CASSVGGTETQYF
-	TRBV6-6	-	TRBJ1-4	TGTGCCAGCTCGGAACTTGGAGGGACGCGTGAAAAACTGTTTTTT	CASSELGGTREKLFF
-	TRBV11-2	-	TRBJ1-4	TGTGCCAGCAGCTCGAGTAATACAGGAATTTTTTGGAATGAAAAACTGTTTTTT	CASSSSNTGIFWNEKLFF
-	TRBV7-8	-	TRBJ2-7	TGTGCCAGCAGCCTCCTAGACCGCGAGCAGTACTTC	CASSLLDREQYF
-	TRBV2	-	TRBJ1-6	TGTGCCAGCAGTGAAAATGGGCAGCATTCACCCCTCCACTTT	CASSENGQHSPLHF
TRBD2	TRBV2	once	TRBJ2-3	TGTGCCAGCAGCCCCCGGCGGGGGGACACAGATACGCAGTATTTT	CASSPRRGDTDTQYF
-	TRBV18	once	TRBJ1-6	TGTGCCAGCTCACCACCGAATCAGGGTGGATCACCCCTCCACTTT	CASSPPNQGGSPLHF
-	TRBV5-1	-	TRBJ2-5	TGCGCCAGCAGCTTGGCAATGCAGGGGATAGAGACCCAGTACTTC	CASSLAMQGIETQYF
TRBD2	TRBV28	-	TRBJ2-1	TGTGCCAGCAGTTTCCGCCTAGCGGGAGGGCGAAATGAGCAGTTCTTC	CASSFRLAGGRNEQFF
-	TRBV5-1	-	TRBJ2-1	TGCGCCAGCAGCTTGGCCAGGCAGGGGTCCTACAATGAGCAGTTCTTC	CASSLARQGSYNEQFF
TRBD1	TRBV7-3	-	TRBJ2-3	TGTGCCAGCAGCTTAACGGGGGAGCGAAGGGGGCTGCAGTATTTT	CASSLTGERRGLQYF
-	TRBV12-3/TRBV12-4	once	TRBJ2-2	TGTGCCAGCAGATTCGCCGGGGAGCTGTTTTTT	CASRFAGELFF
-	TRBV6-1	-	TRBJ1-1	TGTGCCAGCAGTGAATTAGGCAGGGCCTATATGAACACTGAAGCTTTCTTT	CASSELGRAYMNTEAFF
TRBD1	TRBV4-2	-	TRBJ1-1	TGTGCCAGCAGCCAAGGCAGGGGGGACACTGAAGCTTTCTTT	CASSQGRGDTEAFF
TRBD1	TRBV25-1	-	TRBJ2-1	TGTGCCAGCAGTAGCGACAGGGGAGAGGCCTACAATGAGCAGTTCTTC	CASSSDRGEAYNEQFF
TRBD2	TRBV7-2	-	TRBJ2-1	TGTGCCAGCAGCCCCGGGACTAGCGGTTACAATGAGCAGTTCTTC	CASSPGTSGYNEQFF
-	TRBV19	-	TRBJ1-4	TGTGCCAGTAGTATAGGGAGGCAGACTAATGAAAAACTGTTTTTT	CASSIGRQTNEKLFF
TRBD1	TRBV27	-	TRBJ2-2	TGTGCCAGCAGTCCCAGGGGGACAGGGTCCGGGGAGCTGTTTTTT	CASSPRGTGSGELFF
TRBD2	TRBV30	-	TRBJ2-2	TGTGCCTGGAGTGGCAGCGGGAGATTGAACGGGGAGCTGTTTTTT	CAWSGSGRLNGELFF
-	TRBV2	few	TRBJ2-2	TGTGCCTCTAGGAAGGTATCCGTGGACACCGGGGAGCTGTTTTTT	CASRKVSVDTGELFF
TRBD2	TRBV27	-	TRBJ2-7	TGTGCCAGCAGTTTGGGGTCAGCGGGGAGCGAGCAGTACTTC	CASSLGSAGSEQYF
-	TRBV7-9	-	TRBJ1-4	TGTGCCAGCAGGGAACTTACCGGGGAAAAACTGTTTTTT	CASRELTGEKLFF
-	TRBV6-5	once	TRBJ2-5	TGTGCCAGCGGGAGAGCGGAAGAGACCCAGTACTTC	CASGRAEETQYF
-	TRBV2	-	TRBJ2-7	TGTGCCAGCAGCGTAGACAGACCTTACGAGCAGTACTTC	CASSVDRPYEQYF
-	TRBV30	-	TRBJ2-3	TGTGCCTGGAGGACAGTTCAGAACACAGATACGCAGTATTTT	CAWRTVQNTDTQYF
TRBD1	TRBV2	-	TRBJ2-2	TGTGCCAGCAGTCCCCAGACAGGGACCGGGGAGCTGTTTTTT	CASSPQTGTGELFF
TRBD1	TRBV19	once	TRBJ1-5	TGTGCCAGTAGTATCGGGACAGGGAGAAGCAATCAGCCCCAGCATTTT	CASSIGTGRSNQPQHF
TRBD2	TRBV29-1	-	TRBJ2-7	TGCAGCGTCAGGACTAGCGGGAGGACGGATGCGGGGCAGTACTTC	CSVRTSGRTDAGQYF
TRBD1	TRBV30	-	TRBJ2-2	TGTGCCTGTAGAGGGACAGGAAAGAACACCGGGGAGCTGTTTTTT	CACRGTGKNTGELFF
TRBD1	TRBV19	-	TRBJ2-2	TGTGCCAGCAAGGTGGGTGGACAGGGGGCGAGCACCGGGGAGCTGTTTTTT	CASKVGGQGASTGELFF
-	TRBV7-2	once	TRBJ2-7	TGTGCCAGCAGCCACACAGGGAAACGAGCCTACGAGCAGTACTTC	CASSHTGKRAYEQYF
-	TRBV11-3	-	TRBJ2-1	TGTGCCAGCAGCGGCCCCCCCCTGAATGAGCAGTTCTTC	CASSGPPLNEQFF
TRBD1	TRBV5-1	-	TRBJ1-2	TGCGCCAGCAGCTCGGGGGACAGGGTAGCCGGCTACACCTTC	CASSSGDRVAGYTF
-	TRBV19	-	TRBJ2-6	TGTGCCAGTAGTATCAATTCCGGAGGCTCTGGGGCCAACGTCCTGACTTTC	CASSINSGGSGANVLTF
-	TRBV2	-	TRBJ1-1	TGTGCCAGCAGTGACCCGAAGGTAGGGGGGGTTACTGAAGCTTTCTTT	CASSDPKVGGVTEAFF
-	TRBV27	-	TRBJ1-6	TGTGCCAGCAGTTTATTTCAGGATTCACCCCTCCACTTT	CASSLFQDSPLHF
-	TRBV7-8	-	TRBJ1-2	TGTGCCAGCAGTCGACTAGGGCAGGGTGGTGTCACCTTC	CASSRLGQGGVTF
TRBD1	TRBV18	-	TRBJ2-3	TGTGCCAGCTCACCTACCGGACAGGGCTCAGATACGCAGTATTTT	CASSPTGQGSDTQYF
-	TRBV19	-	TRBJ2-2	TGTGCCAGCAGGGAGGCGGGGCGCGGCACCGGGGAGCTGTTTTTT	CASREAGRGTGELFF
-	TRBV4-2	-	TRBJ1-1	TGTGCCAGCAGCCAAGACAGGCGGAACACTGAAGCTTTCTTT	CASSQDRRNTEAFF